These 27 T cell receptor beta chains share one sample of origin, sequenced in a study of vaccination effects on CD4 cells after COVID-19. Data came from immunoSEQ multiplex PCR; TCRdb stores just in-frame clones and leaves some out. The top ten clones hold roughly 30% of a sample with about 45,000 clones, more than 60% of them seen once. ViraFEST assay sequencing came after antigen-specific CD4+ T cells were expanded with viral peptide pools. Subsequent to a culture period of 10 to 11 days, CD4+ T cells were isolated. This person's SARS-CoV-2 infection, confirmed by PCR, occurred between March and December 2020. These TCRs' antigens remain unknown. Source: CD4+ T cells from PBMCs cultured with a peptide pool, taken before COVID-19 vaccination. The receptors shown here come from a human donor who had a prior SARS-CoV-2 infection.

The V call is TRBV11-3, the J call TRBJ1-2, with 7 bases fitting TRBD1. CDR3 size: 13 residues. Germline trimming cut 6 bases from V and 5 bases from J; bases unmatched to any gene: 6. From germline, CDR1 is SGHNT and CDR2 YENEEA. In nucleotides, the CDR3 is TGTGCCAGCAGTCGACAGGGACAGTATGGCTACACCTTC. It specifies CASSRQGQYGYTF. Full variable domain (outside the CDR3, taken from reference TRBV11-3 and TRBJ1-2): EAGVVQSPRYKIIEKKQPVAFWCNPISGHNTLYWYLQNLGQGPELLIRYENEEAVDDSQLPKDRFSAERLKGVDSTLKIQPAELGDSAVYLCASSRQGQYGYTFGSGTRLTVV.

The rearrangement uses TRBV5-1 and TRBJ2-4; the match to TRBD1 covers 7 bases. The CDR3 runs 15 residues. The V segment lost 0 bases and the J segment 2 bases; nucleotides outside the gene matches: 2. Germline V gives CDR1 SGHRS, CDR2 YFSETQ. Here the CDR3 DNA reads TGCGCCAGCAGCTTGGGGGACAGATCCAAAAACATTCAGTACTTC. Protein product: CASSLGDRSKNIQYF. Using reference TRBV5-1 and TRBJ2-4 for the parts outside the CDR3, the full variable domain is KAGVTQTPRYLIKTRGQQVTLSCSPISGHRSVSWYQQTPGQGLQFLFEYFSETQRNKGNFPGRFSGRQFSNSRSEMNVSTLELGDSALYLCASSLGDRSKNIQYFGAGTRLSVL.

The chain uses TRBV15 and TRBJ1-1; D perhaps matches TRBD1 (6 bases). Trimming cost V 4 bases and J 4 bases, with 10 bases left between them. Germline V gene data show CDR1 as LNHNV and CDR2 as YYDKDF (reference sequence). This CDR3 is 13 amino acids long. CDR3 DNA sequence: TGTGCCACCAGCACACAGGGAGCCACTGAAGCTTTCTTT. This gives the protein CATSTQGATEAFF.

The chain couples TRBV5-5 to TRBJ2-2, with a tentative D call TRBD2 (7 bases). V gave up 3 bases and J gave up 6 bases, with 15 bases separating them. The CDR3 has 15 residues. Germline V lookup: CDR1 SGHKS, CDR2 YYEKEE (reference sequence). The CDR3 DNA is TGTGCCAGCAGCTCGGGGGGCCTTCTTGCCGGGGAGCTGTTTTTT. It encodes CASSSGGLLAGELFF.

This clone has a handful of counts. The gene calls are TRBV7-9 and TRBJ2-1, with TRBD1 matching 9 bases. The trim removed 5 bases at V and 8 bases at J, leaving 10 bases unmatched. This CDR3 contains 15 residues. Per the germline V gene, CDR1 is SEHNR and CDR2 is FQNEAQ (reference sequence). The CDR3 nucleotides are TGTGCCAGCAGCCCCCGACAGGGGGTGTTCTATGAGCAGTTCTTC. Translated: CASSPRQGVFYEQFF.

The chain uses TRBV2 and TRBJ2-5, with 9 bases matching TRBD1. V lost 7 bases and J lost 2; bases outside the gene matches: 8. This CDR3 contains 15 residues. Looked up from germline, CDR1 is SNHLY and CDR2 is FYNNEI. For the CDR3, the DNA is TGTGCCAGCAACAGGGGGCAAACGGGGCAAGAGACCCAGTACTTC. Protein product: CASNRGQTGQETQYF. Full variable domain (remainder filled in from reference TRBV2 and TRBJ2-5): EPEVTQTPSHQVTQMGQEVILRCVPISNHLYFYWYRQILGQKVEFLVSFYNNEISEKSEIFDDQFSVERPDGSNFTLKIRSTKLEDSAMYFCASNRGQTGQETQYFGPGTRLLVL.

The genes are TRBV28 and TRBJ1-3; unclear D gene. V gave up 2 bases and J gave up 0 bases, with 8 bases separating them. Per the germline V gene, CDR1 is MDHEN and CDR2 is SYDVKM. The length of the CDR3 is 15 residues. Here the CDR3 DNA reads TGTGCCAGCAGTTTAGGGCTGTTCTCTGGAAACACCATATATTTT. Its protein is CASSLGLFSGNTIYF.

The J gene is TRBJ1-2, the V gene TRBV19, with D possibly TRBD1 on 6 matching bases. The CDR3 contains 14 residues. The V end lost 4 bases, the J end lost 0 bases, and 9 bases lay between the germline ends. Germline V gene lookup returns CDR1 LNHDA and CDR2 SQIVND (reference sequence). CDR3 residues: CASSTRTANYGYTF. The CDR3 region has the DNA TGTGCCAGTAGTACCAGGACAGCTAACTATGGCTACACCTTC.

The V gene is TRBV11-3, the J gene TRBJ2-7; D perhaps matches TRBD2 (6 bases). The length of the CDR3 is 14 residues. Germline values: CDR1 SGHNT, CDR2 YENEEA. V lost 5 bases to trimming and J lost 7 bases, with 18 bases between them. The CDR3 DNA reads TGTGCCAGCAGCCGGGGACTGGGGGTAGGGGAGCAGTACTTC. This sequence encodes CASSRGLGVGEQYF.

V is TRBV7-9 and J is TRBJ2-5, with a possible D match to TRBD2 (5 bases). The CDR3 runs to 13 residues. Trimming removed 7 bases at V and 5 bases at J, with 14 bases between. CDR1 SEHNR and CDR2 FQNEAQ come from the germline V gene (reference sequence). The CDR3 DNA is TGTGCCAGCACCCTTCAAGGGAGCGAGACCCAGTACTTC. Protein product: CASTLQGSETQYF.

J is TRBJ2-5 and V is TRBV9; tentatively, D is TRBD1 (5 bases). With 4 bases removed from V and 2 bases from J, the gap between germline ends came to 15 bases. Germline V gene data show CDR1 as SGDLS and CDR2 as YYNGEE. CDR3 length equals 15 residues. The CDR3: CASSPRTQSQETQYF. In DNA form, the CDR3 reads TGTGCCAGCAGCCCCCGGACACAATCTCAAGAGACCCAGTACTTC.

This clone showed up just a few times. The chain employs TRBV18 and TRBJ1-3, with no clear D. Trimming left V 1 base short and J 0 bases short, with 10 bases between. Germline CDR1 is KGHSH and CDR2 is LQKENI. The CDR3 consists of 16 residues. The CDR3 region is CASSPLAYVSGNTIYF. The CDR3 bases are TGTGCCAGCTCACCACTAGCATACGTCTCTGGAAACACCATATATTTT. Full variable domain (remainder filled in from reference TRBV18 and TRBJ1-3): NAGVMQNPRHLVRRRGQEARLRCSPMKGHSHVYWYRQLPEEGLKFMVYLQKENIIDESGMPKERFSAEFPKEGPSILRIQQVVRGDSAAYFCASSPLAYVSGNTIYFGEGSWLTVV.

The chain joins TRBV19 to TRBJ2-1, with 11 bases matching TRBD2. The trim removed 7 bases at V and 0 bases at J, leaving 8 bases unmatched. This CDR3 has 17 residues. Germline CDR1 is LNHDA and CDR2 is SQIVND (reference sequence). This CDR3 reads CASMGLAGGNSYNEQFF. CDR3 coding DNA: TGTGCCAGTATGGGGCTAGCGGGGGGAAACTCCTACAATGAGCAGTTCTTC. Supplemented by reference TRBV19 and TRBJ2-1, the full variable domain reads DGGITQSPKYLFRKEGQNVTLSCEQNLNHDAMYWYRQDPGQGLRLIYYSQIVNDFQKGDIAEGYSVSREKKESFPLTVTSAQKNPTAFYLCASMGLAGGNSYNEQFFGPGTRLTVL.

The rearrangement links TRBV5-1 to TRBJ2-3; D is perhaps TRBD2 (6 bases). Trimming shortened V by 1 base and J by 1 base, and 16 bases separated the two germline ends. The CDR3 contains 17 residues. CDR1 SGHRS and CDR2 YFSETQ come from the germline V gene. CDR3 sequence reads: CASSLSAGSARTDTQYF. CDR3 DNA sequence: TGCGCCAGCAGCTTGTCTGCGGGAAGTGCGCGCACAGATACGCAGTATTTT. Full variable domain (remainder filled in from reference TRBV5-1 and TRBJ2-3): KAGVTQTPRYLIKTRGQQVTLSCSPISGHRSVSWYQQTPGQGLQFLFEYFSETQRNKGNFPGRFSGRQFSNSRSEMNVSTLELGDSALYLCASSLSAGSARTDTQYFGPGTRLTVL.

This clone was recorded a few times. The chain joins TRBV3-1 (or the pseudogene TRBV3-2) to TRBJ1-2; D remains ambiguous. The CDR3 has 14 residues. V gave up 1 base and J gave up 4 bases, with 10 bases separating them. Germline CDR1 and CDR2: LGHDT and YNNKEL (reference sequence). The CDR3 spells CASSQVGQSYGYTF. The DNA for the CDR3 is TGTGCCAGCAGCCAAGTTGGGCAGTCCTATGGCTACACCTTC.

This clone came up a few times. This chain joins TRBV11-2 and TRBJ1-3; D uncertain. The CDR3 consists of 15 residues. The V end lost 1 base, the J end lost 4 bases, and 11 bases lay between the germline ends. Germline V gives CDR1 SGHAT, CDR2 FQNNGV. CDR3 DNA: TGTGCCAGCAGCTTAGTGGGCAGAGACGGAAACACCATATATTTT. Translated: CASSLVGRDGNTIYF.

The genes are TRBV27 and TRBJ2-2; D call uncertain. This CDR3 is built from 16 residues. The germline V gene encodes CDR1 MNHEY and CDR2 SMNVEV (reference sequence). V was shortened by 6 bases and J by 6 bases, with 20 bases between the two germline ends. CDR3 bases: TGTGCCAGCAGCAAAGCCGTTATTCAGTTTTCCGGGGAGCTGTTTTTT. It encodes CASSKAVIQFSGELFF.

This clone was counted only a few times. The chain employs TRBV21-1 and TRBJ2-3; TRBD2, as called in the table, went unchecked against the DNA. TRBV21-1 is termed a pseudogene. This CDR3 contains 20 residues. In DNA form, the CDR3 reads TGTGCCAGCAGCAAATTCCCCGGGACTAGCGGGAGGAGGAGCACAGATACGCAGTATTTT. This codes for CASSKFPGTSGRRSTDTQYF.

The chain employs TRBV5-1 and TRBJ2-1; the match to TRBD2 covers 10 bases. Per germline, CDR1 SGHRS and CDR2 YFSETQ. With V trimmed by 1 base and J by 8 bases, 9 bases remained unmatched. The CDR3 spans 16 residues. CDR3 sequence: CASSLPLLAGDDEQFF. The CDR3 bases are TGCGCCAGCAGCTTGCCCTTGCTAGCGGGGGACGATGAGCAGTTCTTC. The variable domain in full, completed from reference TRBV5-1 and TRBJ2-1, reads KAGVTQTPRYLIKTRGQQVTLSCSPISGHRSVSWYQQTPGQGLQFLFEYFSETQRNKGNFPGRFSGRQFSNSRSEMNVSTLELGDSALYLCASSLPLLAGDDEQFFGPGTRLTVL.

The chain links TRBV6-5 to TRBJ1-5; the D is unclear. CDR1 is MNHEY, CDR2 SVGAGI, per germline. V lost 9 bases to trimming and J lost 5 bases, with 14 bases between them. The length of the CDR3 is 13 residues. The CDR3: CARSAGPDQPQHF. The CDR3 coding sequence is TGTGCCAGGTCCGCGGGCCCGGATCAGCCCCAGCATTTT.

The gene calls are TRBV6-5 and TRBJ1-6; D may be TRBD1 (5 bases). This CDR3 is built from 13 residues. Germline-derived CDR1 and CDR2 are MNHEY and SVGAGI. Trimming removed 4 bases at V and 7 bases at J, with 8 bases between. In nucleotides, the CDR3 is TGTGCCAGCAGTTGGGACGACAATTCACCCCTCCACTTT. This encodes CASSWDDNSPLHF.

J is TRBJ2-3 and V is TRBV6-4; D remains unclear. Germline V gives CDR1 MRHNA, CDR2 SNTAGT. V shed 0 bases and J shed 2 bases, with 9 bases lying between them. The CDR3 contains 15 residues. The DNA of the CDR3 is TGTGCCAGCAGTGACTCCCGGCGGCCCACAGATACGCAGTATTTT. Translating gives CASSDSRRPTDTQYF.

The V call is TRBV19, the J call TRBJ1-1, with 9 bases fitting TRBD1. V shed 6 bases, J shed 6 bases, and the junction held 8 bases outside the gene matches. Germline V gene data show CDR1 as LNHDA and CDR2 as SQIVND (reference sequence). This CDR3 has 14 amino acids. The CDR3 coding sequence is TGTGCCAGTAGCAGACAGGGGGAATCGTCTGAAGCTTTCTTT. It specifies CASSRQGESSEAFF.

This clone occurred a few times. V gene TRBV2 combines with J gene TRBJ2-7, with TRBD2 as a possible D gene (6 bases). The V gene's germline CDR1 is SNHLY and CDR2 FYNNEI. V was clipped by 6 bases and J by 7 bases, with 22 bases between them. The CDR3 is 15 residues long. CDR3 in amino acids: CASSTDLTRAGEQYF. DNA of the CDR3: TGTGCCAGCAGCACCGACTTGACCCGGGCGGGAGAGCAGTACTTC.

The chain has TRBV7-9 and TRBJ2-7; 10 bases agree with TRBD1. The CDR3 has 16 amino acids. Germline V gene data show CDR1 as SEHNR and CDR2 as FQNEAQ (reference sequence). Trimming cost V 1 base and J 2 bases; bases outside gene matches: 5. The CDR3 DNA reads TGTGCCAGCAGCTTAGTGTGGGACAGGGGAACCTACGAGCAGTACTTC. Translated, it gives CASSLVWDRGTYEQYF.

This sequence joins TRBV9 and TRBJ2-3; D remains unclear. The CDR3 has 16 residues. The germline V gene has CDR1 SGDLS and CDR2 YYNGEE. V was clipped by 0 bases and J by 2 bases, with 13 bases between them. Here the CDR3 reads CASSVDPGLHTDTQYF. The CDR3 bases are TGTGCCAGCAGCGTAGATCCGGGCCTCCACACAGATACGCAGTATTTT.

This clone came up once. In DNA, the CDR3 is TGTGCCATCAGTGAGTCCAACGGCCCCTACAATGAGCAGTTCTTC. Translation gives CAISESNGPYNEQFF. The chain links TRBV10-3 to TRBJ2-1; the D is unclear. The length of the CDR3 is 15 residues. Trimming took 0 bases from V and 2 from J, leaving 8 bases between them. Germline lookup yields CDR1 ENHRY and CDR2 SYGVKD.